This entry lists 32 T cell receptor beta chains sequenced from one sample in a study of cytomegalovirus exposure and HLA in healthy donors. PCR involved 60 Vbeta and 13 Jbeta primers. The protocol was immunoSEQ multiplex PCR, while the TCRdb copy is restricted to in-frame clones and leaves out a portion. The sample contains 120,000 or so clones, roughly 78% of which appear only once. Sequencing input: PBMCs. These receptors all come from a woman aged 25 to 39 in good health and CMV-seronegative.

This chain links TRBV30 with TRBJ2-2, with D possibly matching TRBD2 (7 bases). V was clipped by 5 bases and J by 7 bases, with 17 bases between them. The germline CDR1 and CDR2 sequences are GTSNPN and SVGIG (reference sequence). The CDR3 is 14 residues long. The DNA for the CDR3 is TGTGCCTGGGCGCGGGGGCAAGCGAGCGGGGAGCTGTTTTTT. Translation: CAWARGQASGELFF. The full variable domain, its missing parts supplied by reference TRBV30 and TRBJ2-2, is SQTIHQWPATLVQPVGSPLSLECTVEGTSNPNLYWYRQAAGRGLQLLFYSVGIGQISSEVPQNLSASRPQDRQFILSSKKLLLSDSGFYLCAWARGQASGELFFGEGSRLTVL.

V gene TRBV29-1 combines with J gene TRBJ1-2; D not certain. The CDR3 consists of 14 residues. From germline, CDR1 is SQVTM and CDR2 ANQGSEA. V was pared by 3 bases and J by 4 bases, with 15 bases between. Here the CDR3 DNA reads TGCAGCGTTGAGGGCCCCGCGGGGTCCTATGGCTACACCTTC. Translation gives CSVEGPAGSYGYTF. The whole variable domain, filled in from reference TRBV29-1 and TRBJ1-2, reads SAVISQKPSRDICQRGTSLTIQCQVDSQVTMMFWYRQQPGQSLTLIATANQGSEATYESGFVIDKFPISRPNLTFSTLTVSNMSPEDSSIYLCSVEGPAGSYGYTFGSGTRLTVV.

The chain uses TRBV19 and TRBJ1-2, with D unclear. Germline CDR1 is LNHDA and CDR2 is SQIVND (reference sequence). V was trimmed by 5 bases and J by 4 bases, leaving 14 bases between them. The CDR3 is made up of 14 amino acids. The CDR3 DNA reads TGTGCCAGTAGTCCGAGAGTGATTCTCTATGGCTACACCTTC. Its translation: CASSPRVILYGYTF.

The chain is built from TRBV19 and TRBJ1-1; no clear D. The V gene lost 4 bases and the J gene lost 2 bases, with 11 bases spanning the gap. Germline CDR1 and CDR2: LNHDA and SQIVND (reference sequence). CDR3 size: 14 residues. The CDR3: CASSTAPLNTEAFF. The CDR3 DNA sequence: TGTGCCAGTAGTACCGCCCCACTCAACACTGAAGCTTTCTTT.

CDR3 DNA sequence: TGTGCCATCAGTGGGGGAGGGGACTATGGCTACACCTTC. Translation gives CAISGGGDYGYTF. V and J are TRBV10-3 and TRBJ1-2; maybe TRBD1 (5 bases). The germline V gene has CDR1 ENHRY and CDR2 SYGVKD. V was cut by 4 bases and J by 3 bases, with 9 bases left in between. This CDR3 region has 13 residues.

This clone was detected only once. The rearrangement joins TRBV28 to TRBJ1-3; perhaps TRBD1 as D (6 bases). This CDR3 contains 17 residues. V lost 1 base and J lost 0, with 13 bases in between. CDR1 and CDR2 from the germline V gene are MDHEN and SYDVKM. CDR3 DNA sequence: TGTGCCAGCAGTTTATCCCTAGGGGGGGGCTCTGGAAACACCATATATTTT. Amino acid sequence: CASSLSLGGGSGNTIYF.

V gene TRBV2 combines with J gene TRBJ2-7, with D hard to call. The germline gives CDR1 SNHLY, CDR2 FYNNEI. Trimming left V 6 bases short and J 3 bases short, with 12 bases between. The CDR3 has 13 residues. The CDR3 is CASRSRGSYEQYF. The CDR3 coding sequence is TGTGCCAGCAGGTCACGCGGAAGCTACGAGCAGTACTTC.

The rearrangement uses TRBV7-3 and TRBJ2-6; 7 bases align to TRBD2. CDR1 is SGHTA, CDR2 FQGTGA, per germline. The CDR3 has 14 residues. V was pared by 5 bases and J by 4 bases, with 2 bases of the junction left unmatched. DNA for the CDR3: TGTGCCAGCAGCCCGCGGGGGGGGGCCAACGTCCTGACTTTC. Its protein is CASSPRGGANVLTF.

The chain joins TRBV28 to TRBJ2-2; TRBD2 is a possible D gene (6 bases). The CDR3 extends over 19 amino acids. V was trimmed by 2 bases and J by 4 bases, leaving 23 bases between them. The V gene's germline CDR1 is MDHEN and CDR2 SYDVKM. CDR3 DNA sequence: TGTGCCAGCAGTTTAACGGGAGTTTATGGGACCCCGAGCACCGGGGAGCTGTTTTTT. Translation: CASSLTGVYGTPSTGELFF.

This chain joins TRBV28 and TRBJ1-1, with unresolved D. This CDR3 is built from 14 residues. The V end was cut by 2 bases, the J end by 1 base, with 8 bases between. CDR1 and CDR2 (germline): MDHEN, SYDVKM. Here the CDR3 reads CASSLGQSNTEAFF. The CDR3 bases are TGTGCCAGCAGTTTAGGGCAGTCGAACACTGAAGCTTTCTTT.

V usage is TRBV29-1 and J usage is TRBJ2-7, with D possibly being TRBD1 (6 bases). V was trimmed by 4 bases and J by 7 bases, leaving 14 bases between them. This CDR3 has 12 residues. The V gene's germline CDR1 is SQVTM and CDR2 ANQGSEA. The CDR3 protein is CSVAQQGKEQYF. The CDR3 coding sequence is TGCAGCGTTGCTCAACAGGGAAAAGAGCAGTACTTC.

The V and J genes are TRBV7-2 and TRBJ2-3; 9 nucleotides align to TRBD1. The junction had 10 bases not matched to a gene; V was cut back by 3 bases and J by 3 bases. CDR3 length: 17 residues. Germline V gene sequence: CDR1 SGHTA, CDR2 FQGNSA. DNA for the CDR3: TGTGCCAGCAGCTTTACCGGGACAGGGATTTCGACAGATACGCAGTATTTT. Protein: CASSFTGTGISTDTQYF.

The rearrangement links TRBV18 to TRBJ1-5, with D possibly being TRBD1 (6 bases). This CDR3 contains 14 residues. V gave up 5 bases and J gave up 3 bases, with 11 bases separating them. Germline assignment: CDR1 KGHSH and CDR2 LQKENI. CDR3 in amino acids: CASSEQGTNQPQHF. DNA of the CDR3: TGTGCCAGCTCAGAACAGGGAACCAATCAGCCCCAGCATTTT.

V gene TRBV4-3 combines with J gene TRBJ2-1; possible D gene TRBD1, 6 bases. Germline assignment: CDR1 LGHNA and CDR2 YSLEER. The CDR3 is 15 residues long. The V end was cut by 0 bases, the J end by 8 bases, with 14 bases between. As DNA, the CDR3 is TGCGCCAGCAGCCAAGACGGAGGAGAGGGGGATGAGCAGTTCTTC. Protein product: CASSQDGGEGDEQFF.

The V gene is TRBV28, the J gene TRBJ2-5, with 10 nucleotides matching TRBD2. There are 15 residues in the CDR3. V was clipped by 4 bases and J by 1 base; unmatched bases: 3. Germline CDR1 MDHEN, CDR2 SYDVKM. The CDR3 loop reads CASSSLAGTQETQYF. The CDR3, as DNA: TGTGCCAGCAGTTCACTAGCGGGGACCCAAGAGACCCAGTACTTC. The whole variable domain, remainder taken from reference TRBV28 and TRBJ2-5, is DVKVTQSSRYLVKRTGEKVFLECVQDMDHENMFWYRQDPGLGLRLIYFSYDVKMKEKGDIPEGYSVSREKKERFSLILESASTNQTSMYLCASSSLAGTQETQYFGPGTRLLVL.

V and J are TRBV6-5 and TRBJ2-7; possible D gene TRBD1, 6 bases. Germline loops: CDR1 MNHEY, CDR2 SVGAGI. This CDR3 has 12 residues. The ends were cut back, 6 bases at V and 6 bases at J, with 12 bases in the middle. This chain's CDR3 is CASSPTGGEQYF. DNA for the CDR3: TGTGCCAGCAGCCCGACAGGCGGCGAGCAGTACTTC.

The chain joins TRBV6-1 to TRBJ1-5, with D perhaps matching TRBD1 (6 bases). The germline V gene has CDR1 MNHNS and CDR2 SASEGT. The V end lost 6 bases, the J end lost 3 bases, and 15 bases lay between the germline ends. The CDR3 is 15 residues long. The CDR3 region has the DNA TGTGCCAGCAGAGAATTAGGGACACTCAATCAGCCCCAGCATTTT. Amino acid sequence: CASRELGTLNQPQHF.

The genes are TRBV18 and TRBJ2-2; 7 positions agree with TRBD2. The germline CDR1 and CDR2 sequences are KGHSH and LQKENI. The CDR3 is 17 amino acids. Trimming cost V 2 bases and J 5 bases; bases outside gene matches: 11. The CDR3 region has the DNA TGTGCCAGCTCACCAGCGGGAGTCGTAGGGAGGACCGGGGAGCTGTTTTTT. It specifies CASSPAGVVGRTGELFF.

The chain couples TRBV5-1 to TRBJ1-1, with 8 bases identical to TRBD1. The CDR3 runs to 15 residues. Trimming at V came to 4 bases and at J to 0 bases, leaving 5 bases not matched to a gene. CDR1 is SGHRS, CDR2 YFSETQ, per germline. CDR3 sequence reads: CASSRGQEMNTEAFF. CDR3 coding DNA: TGCGCCAGCAGCAGGGGACAGGAAATGAACACTGAAGCTTTCTTT.

This clone occurred once. The chain links TRBV2 to TRBJ1-1, with D possibly TRBD1 on 5 matching bases. Per the germline V gene, CDR1 is SNHLY and CDR2 is FYNNEI. The V end lost 8 bases, the J end lost 4 bases, and 20 bases lay between the germline ends. The CDR3 length is 15 residues. CDR3 sequence (DNA): TGTGCCAGCCTCATAGGGGTTGGGTTTGGCACTGAAGCTTTCTTT. It codes for CASLIGVGFGTEAFF.

The chain employs TRBV4-3 and TRBJ1-1, with 11 bases fitting TRBD1. Germline V gene lookup returns CDR1 LGHNA and CDR2 YSLEER. The J segment lost 3 bases and the V segment lost 3 bases, leaving 6 bases of the junction unmatched. CDR3 length: 16 residues. The CDR3 nucleotides are TGCGCCAGCAGCCAGACCCGGGACAGGGGGGACACTGAAGCTTTCTTT. Amino acid sequence: CASSQTRDRGDTEAFF.

The V call is TRBV11-3, the J call TRBJ2-7; 7 bases are a match to TRBD1. Germline V gene data show CDR1 as SGHNT and CDR2 as YENEEA. CDR3 length: 14 residues. V was pared by 10 bases and J by 3 bases, with 12 bases of the junction left unmatched. CDR3 DNA sequence: TGTGCCATCGCACCCGGACAGGAATGCTACGAGCAGTACTTC. Amino acid sequence: CAIAPGQECYEQYF.

The rearrangement links TRBV6-5 to TRBJ2-5; D may be TRBD2 (5 bases). Trimming took 8 bases from V and 2 from J, leaving 18 bases between them. This CDR3 is 15 amino acids long. CDR1 is MNHEY, CDR2 SVGAGI, per germline. CDR3 amino acids: CASRSEGFGQETQYF. CDR3 sequence (DNA): TGTGCCAGCCGGTCAGAGGGCTTTGGACAAGAGACCCAGTACTTC.

The V call is TRBV19, the J call TRBJ2-1, with unresolved D. The V gene lost 0 bases and the J gene lost 4 bases, with 10 bases spanning the gap. Germline V lookup: CDR1 LNHDA, CDR2 SQIVND (reference sequence). The CDR3 is 15 amino acids. Written as DNA, the CDR3 is TGTGCCAGTAGTATAGATCCCTACTCTTACAATGAGCAGTTCTTC. It translates to CASSIDPYSYNEQFF.

The chain has TRBV5-1 and TRBJ2-5; D is ambiguous. CDR3 length: 12 amino acids. V gave up 2 bases and J gave up 5 bases, with 7 bases separating them. Germline values: CDR1 SGHRS, CDR2 YFSETQ. The CDR3 DNA reads as TGCGCCAGCAGCTTAGACGGGGAGACCCAGTACTTC. Protein product: CASSLDGETQYF. The full variable domain, rest sourced from reference TRBV5-1 and TRBJ2-5, is KAGVTQTPRYLIKTRGQQVTLSCSPISGHRSVSWYQQTPGQGLQFLFEYFSETQRNKGNFPGRFSGRQFSNSRSEMNVSTLELGDSALYLCASSLDGETQYFGPGTRLLVL.

The chain is built from TRBV7-2 and TRBJ2-2, with D tentatively TRBD2 (5 bases). CDR1 and CDR2 from the germline V gene are SGHTA and FQGNSA. The V end was cut by 5 bases, the J end by 9 bases, with 16 bases between. The CDR3 runs to 14 residues. CDR3: CASSRAGGGRELFF. The CDR3 DNA sequence: TGTGCCAGCAGCCGAGCTGGAGGCGGCCGGGAGCTGTTTTTT.

This clone is a singleton in its sample. The chain is built from TRBV4-1 and TRBJ2-7; D possibly corresponds to TRBD1 (6 bases). The CDR3 runs 16 residues. Deletions cut 4 bases from V and 0 bases from J, with 16 bases between. Germline assignment: CDR1 MGHRA and CDR2 YSYEKL. The CDR3 spells CASSPTHRESSYEQYF. CDR3 coding DNA: TGCGCCAGCAGCCCAACTCACAGGGAAAGCTCCTACGAGCAGTACTTC.

The chain links TRBV5-1 to TRBJ1-1; 7 bases are shared with TRBD1. The CDR3 covers 13 residues. After removal of 4 bases from V and 6 bases from J, the junction contained 6 bases not matched to a gene. Germline V gives CDR1 SGHRS, CDR2 YFSETQ. The chain's CDR3 is CASSRGGGAEAFF. In nucleotides, the CDR3 is TGCGCCAGCAGCAGAGGGGGCGGTGCTGAAGCTTTCTTT. Complete variable domain (other parts from reference TRBV5-1 and TRBJ1-1): KAGVTQTPRYLIKTRGQQVTLSCSPISGHRSVSWYQQTPGQGLQFLFEYFSETQRNKGNFPGRFSGRQFSNSRSEMNVSTLELGDSALYLCASSRGGGAEAFFGQGTRLTVV.

V gene TRBV27 combines with J gene TRBJ1-1; TRBD1 might be the D (6 bases). The germline V and J ends were trimmed by 5 bases and 5 bases, with 12 bases remaining between them. Germline-derived CDR1 and CDR2 are MNHEY and SMNVEV (reference sequence). The CDR3 spans 13 residues. In DNA, the CDR3 is TGTGCCAGCAGTCTCCTCGACAGGACTGAAGCTTTCTTT. Its translation: CASSLLDRTEAFF.

Written as DNA, the CDR3 is TGTGCCAGCAGTCCCTTGGGGCTGGAAAATGAGCAGTTCTTC. Amino acid sequence: CASSPLGLENEQFF. The chain recombines TRBV27 with TRBJ2-1, with a weak D call TRBD1 (5 bases). V was trimmed by 5 bases and J by 7 bases, leaving 15 bases between them. The CDR3 extends over 14 amino acids. CDR1 and CDR2 from the germline V gene are MNHEY and SMNVEV (reference sequence).

V gene TRBV14 combines with J gene TRBJ2-7; 9 bases are shared with TRBD1. V shed 2 bases and J 2 bases; nucleotides not matched to a gene: 1. In germline, CDR1 is SGHDN, CDR2 FVKESK. This CDR3 spans 14 amino acids. The CDR3 reads CASSQYRGPYEQYF. The CDR3 DNA reads TGTGCCAGCAGCCAATACAGGGGGCCCTACGAGCAGTACTTC. Combining the CDR3 with reference TRBV14 and TRBJ2-7 gives the whole variable domain EAGVTQFPSHSVIEKGQTVTLRCDPISGHDNLYWYRRVMGKEIKFLLHFVKESKQDESGMPNNRFLAERTGGTYSTLKVQPAELEDSGVYFCASSQYRGPYEQYFGPGTRLTVT.

The chain has TRBV5-1 and TRBJ1-5; 8 positions agree with TRBD1. The germline CDR1 and CDR2 sequences are SGHRS and YFSETQ. The V segment lost 4 bases and the J segment 2 bases; nucleotides outside the gene matches: 8. The CDR3 covers 16 residues. CDR3 region: CASSPGGAPGNQPQHF. The CDR3 nucleotides read TGCGCCAGCAGCCCAGGGGGCGCCCCGGGCAATCAGCCCCAGCATTTT.